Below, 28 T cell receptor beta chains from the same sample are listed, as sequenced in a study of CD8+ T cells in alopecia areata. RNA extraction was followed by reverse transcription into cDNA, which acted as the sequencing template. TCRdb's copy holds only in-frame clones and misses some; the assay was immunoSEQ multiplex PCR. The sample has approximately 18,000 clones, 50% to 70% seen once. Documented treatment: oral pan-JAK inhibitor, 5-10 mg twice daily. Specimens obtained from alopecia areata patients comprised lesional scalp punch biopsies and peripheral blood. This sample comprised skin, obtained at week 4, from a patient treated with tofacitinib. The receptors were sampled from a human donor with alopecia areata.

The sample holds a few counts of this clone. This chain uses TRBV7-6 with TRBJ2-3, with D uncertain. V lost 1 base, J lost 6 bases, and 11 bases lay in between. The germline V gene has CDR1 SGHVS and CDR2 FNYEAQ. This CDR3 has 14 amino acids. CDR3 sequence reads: CASSLDVGGDTQYF. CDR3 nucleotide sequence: TGTGCCAGCAGCTTAGATGTGGGTGGGGATACGCAGTATTTT.

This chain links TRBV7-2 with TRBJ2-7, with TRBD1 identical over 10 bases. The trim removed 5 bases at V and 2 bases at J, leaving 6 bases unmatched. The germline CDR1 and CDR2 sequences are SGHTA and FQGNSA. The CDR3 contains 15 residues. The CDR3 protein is CASSLDRGRPYEQYF. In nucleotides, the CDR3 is TGTGCCAGCAGCCTCGACAGGGGGCGACCCTACGAGCAGTACTTC.

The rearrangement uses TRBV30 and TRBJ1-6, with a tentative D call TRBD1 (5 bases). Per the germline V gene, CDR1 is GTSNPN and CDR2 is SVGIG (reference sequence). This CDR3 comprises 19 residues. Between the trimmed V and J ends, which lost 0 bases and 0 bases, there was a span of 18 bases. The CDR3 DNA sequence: TGTGCCTGGAGTGTCGGTCGGAGGGGCCCTAGCTCCTATAATTCACCCCTCCACTTT. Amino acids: CAWSVGRRGPSSYNSPLHF.

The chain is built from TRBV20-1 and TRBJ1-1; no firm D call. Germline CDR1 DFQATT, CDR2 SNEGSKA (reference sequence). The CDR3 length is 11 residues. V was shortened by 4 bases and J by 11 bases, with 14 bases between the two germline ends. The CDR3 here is CSATDRTAAFF. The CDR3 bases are TGCAGTGCTACCGACCGAACTGCGGCTTTCTTT.

CDR3 nucleotides: TGTGCCAGCAGTTACTCCGGTCCTTCTGAAAAACTGTTTTTT. It yields the protein CASSYSGPSEKLFF. V and J are TRBV6-6 and TRBJ1-4; D remains ambiguous. The CDR3 extends over 14 amino acids. The germline gives CDR1 MNHNY, CDR2 SVGAGI (reference sequence). The V end lost 0 bases, the J end lost 7 bases, and 9 bases lay between the germline ends.

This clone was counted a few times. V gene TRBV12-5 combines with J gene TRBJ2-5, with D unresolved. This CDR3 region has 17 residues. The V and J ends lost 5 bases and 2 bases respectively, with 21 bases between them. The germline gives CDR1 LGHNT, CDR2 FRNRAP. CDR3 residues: CASGPPPAPGIQETQYF. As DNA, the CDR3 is TGTGCTAGTGGTCCCCCCCCGGCACCCGGCATACAAGAGACCCAGTACTTC.

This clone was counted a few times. The CDR3, as DNA: TGTGCCAGCAGCCCCGAGGGACAGCTACTCTATGGCTACACCTTC. Residues: CASSPEGQLLYGYTF. The rearrangement uses TRBV7-2 and TRBJ1-2; 7 positions agree with TRBD1. The germline gives CDR1 SGHTA, CDR2 FQGNSA. V shed 5 bases and J 4 bases; nucleotides not matched to a gene: 10. This CDR3 has 15 residues.

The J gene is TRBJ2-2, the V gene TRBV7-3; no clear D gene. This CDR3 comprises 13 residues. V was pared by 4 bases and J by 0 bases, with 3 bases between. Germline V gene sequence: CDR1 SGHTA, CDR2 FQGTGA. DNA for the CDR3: TGTGCCAGCAGCTCCCCGAACACCGGGGAGCTGTTTTTT. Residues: CASSSPNTGELFF.

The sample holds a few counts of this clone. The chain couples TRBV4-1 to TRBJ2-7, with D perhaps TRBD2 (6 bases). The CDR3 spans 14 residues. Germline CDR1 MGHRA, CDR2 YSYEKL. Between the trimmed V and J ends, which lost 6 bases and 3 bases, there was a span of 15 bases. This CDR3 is CASSRSGGYYEQYF. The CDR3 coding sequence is TGCGCCAGCAGTAGGAGTGGAGGGTACTACGAGCAGTACTTC.

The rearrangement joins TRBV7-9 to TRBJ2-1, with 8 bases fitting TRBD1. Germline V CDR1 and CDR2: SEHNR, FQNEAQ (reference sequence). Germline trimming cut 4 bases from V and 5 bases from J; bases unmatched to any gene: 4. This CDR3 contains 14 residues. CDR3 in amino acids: CASSSLTGDNEQFF. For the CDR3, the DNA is TGTGCCAGCAGCTCGTTGACAGGGGACAATGAGCAGTTCTTC. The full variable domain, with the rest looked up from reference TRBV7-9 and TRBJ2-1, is DTGVSQNPRHKITKRGQNVTFRCDPISEHNRLYWYRQTLGQGPEFLTYFQNEAQLEKSRLLSDRFSAERPKGSFSTLEIQRTEQGDSAMYLCASSSLTGDNEQFFGPGTRLTVL.

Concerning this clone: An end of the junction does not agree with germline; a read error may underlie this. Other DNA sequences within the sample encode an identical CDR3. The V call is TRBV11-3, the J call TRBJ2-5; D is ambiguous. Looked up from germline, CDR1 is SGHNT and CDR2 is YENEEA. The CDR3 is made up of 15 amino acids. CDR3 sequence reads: CASSLGLGSQETQYF. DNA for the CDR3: TGCGCCAGCAGCTTAGGGTTGGGCTCCCAAGAGACCCAGTACTTC.

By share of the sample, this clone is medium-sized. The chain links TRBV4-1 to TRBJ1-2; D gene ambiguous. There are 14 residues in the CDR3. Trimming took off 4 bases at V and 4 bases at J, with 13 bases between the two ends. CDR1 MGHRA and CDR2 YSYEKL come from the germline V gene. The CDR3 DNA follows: TGCGCCAGCAGCCCAAATCCCCTTCCCTATGGCTACACCTTC. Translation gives CASSPNPLPYGYTF.

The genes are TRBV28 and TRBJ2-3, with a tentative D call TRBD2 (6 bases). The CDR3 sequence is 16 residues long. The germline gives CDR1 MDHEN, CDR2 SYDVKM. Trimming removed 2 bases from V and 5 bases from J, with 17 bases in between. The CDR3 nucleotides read TGTGCCAGCAGTTTAAGTTCGGCTAGCGCAGTAGATACGCAGTATTTT. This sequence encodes CASSLSSASAVDTQYF.

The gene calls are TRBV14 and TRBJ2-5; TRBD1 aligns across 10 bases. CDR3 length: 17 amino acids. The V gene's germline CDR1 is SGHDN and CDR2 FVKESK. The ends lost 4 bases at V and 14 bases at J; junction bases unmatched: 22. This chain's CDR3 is CASSPIPWTGGAYEQYF. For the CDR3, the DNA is TGTGCCAGCAGCCCAATCCCATGGACAGGGGGAGCCTACGAGCAATACTTC.

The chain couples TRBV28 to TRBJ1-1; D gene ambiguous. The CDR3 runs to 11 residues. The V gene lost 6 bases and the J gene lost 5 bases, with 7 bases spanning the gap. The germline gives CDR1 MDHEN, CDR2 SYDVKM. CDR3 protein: CASSLWTEAFF. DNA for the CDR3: TGTGCCAGCAGCCTCTGGACTGAAGCTTTCTTT. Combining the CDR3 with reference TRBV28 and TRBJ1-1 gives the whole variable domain DVKVTQSSRYLVKRTGEKVFLECVQDMDHENMFWYRQDPGLGLRLIYFSYDVKMKEKGDIPEGYSVSREKKERFSLILESASTNQTSMYLCASSLWTEAFFGQGTRLTVV.

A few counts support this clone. The CDR3 here is CASSPRGTGELFF. CDR3 DNA sequence: TGTGCCAGCAGTCCGCGAGGCACCGGGGAGCTGTTTTTT. The rearrangement uses TRBV6-5 and TRBJ2-2, with D hard to call. Germline V gene lookup returns CDR1 MNHEY and CDR2 SVGAGI. V shed 5 bases and J shed 4 bases, with 8 bases lying between them. This CDR3 region has 13 residues.

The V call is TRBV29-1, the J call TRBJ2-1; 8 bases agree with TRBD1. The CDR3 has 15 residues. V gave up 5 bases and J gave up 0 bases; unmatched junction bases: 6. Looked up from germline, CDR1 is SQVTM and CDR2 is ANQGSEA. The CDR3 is CSVSGGASSYNEQFF. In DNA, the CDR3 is TGCAGCGTTTCAGGGGGCGCAAGCTCCTACAATGAGCAGTTCTTC.

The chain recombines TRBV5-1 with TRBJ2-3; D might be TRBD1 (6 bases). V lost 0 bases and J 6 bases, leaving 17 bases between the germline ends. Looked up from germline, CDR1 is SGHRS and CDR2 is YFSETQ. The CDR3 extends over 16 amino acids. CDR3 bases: TGCGCCAGCAGCTTGGCCTTCCTACGTGGACAGGATACGCAGTATTTT. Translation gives CASSLAFLRGQDTQYF.

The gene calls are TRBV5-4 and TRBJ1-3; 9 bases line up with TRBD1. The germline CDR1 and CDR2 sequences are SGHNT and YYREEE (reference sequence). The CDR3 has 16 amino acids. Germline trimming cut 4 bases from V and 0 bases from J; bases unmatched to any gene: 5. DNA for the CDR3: TGTGCCAGCAGCCACCAGGGACAGGGCTCTGGAAACACCATATATTTT. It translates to CASSHQGQGSGNTIYF.

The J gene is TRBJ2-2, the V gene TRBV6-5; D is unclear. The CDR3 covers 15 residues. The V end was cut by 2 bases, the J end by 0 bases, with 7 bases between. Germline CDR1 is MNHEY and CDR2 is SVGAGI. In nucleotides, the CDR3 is TGTGCCAGCAGTTACGGCGGTTCGAACACCGGGGAGCTGTTTTTT. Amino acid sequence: CASSYGGSNTGELFF.

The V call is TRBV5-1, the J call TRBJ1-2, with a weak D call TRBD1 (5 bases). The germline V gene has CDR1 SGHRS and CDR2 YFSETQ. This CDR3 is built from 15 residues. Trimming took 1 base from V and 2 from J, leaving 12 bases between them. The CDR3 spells CASSLRGQQNYGYTF. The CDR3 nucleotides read TGCGCCAGCAGCTTGAGGGGCCAGCAAAACTATGGCTACACCTTC.

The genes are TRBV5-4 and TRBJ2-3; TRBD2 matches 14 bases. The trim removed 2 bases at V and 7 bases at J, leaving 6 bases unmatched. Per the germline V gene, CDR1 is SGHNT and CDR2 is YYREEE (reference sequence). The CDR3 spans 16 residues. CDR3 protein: CASSLGTSGGRNTQYF. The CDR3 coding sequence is TGTGCCAGCAGCTTAGGGACTAGCGGGGGTAGGAATACGCAGTATTTT.

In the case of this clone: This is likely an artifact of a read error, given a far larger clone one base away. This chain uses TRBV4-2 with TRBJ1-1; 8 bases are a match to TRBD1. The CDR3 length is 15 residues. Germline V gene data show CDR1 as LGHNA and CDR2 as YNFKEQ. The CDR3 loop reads CASSFRTGLNAEAFF. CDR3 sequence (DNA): TGTGCCAGCAGCTTCCGGACAGGGTTGAACGCTGAAGCTTTCTTT.

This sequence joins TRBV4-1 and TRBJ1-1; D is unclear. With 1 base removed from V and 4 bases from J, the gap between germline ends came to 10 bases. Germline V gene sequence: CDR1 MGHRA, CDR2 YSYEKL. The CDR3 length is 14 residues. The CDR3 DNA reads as TGCGCCAGCAGCCAAGCAGACTGGCGCACTGAAGCTTTCTTT. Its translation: CASSQADWRTEAFF.

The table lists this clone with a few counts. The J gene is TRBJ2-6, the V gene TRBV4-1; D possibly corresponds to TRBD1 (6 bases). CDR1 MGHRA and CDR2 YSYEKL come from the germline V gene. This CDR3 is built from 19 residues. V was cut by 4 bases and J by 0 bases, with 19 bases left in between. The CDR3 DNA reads TGCGCCAGCAGCCTCCCTTTGGGGGCCAGTCTCTCTGGGGCCAACGTCCTGACTTTC. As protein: CASSLPLGASLSGANVLTF.

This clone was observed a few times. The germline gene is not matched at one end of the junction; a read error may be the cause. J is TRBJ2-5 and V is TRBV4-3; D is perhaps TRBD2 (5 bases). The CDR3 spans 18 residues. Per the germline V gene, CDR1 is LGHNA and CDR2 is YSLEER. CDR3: CASSQSFQAAGNQGTQYF. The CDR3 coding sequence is TGCGCCAGCAGCCAAAGTTTCCAGGCCGCCGGGAATCAAGGGACCCAGTACTTC.

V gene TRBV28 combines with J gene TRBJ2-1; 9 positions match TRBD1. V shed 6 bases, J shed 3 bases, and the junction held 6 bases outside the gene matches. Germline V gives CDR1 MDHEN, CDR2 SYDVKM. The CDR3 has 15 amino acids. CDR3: CASSPGQGFYNEQFF. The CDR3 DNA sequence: TGTGCCAGCAGCCCTGGACAGGGGTTCTACAATGAGCAGTTCTTC.

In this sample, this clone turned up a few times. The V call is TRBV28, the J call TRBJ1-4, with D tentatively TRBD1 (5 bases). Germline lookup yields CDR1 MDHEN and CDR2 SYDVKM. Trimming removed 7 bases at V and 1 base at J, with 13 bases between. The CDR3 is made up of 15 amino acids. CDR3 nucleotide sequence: TGTGCCAGCATCCACCCCGGGGGAACTAATGAAAAACTGTTTTTT. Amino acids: CASIHPGGTNEKLFF. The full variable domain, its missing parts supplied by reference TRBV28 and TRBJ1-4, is DVKVTQSSRYLVKRTGEKVFLECVQDMDHENMFWYRQDPGLGLRLIYFSYDVKMKEKGDIPEGYSVSREKKERFSLILESASTNQTSMYLCASIHPGGTNEKLFFGSGTQLSVL.